These 23 T cell receptor beta chains came from one sample sequenced in a study of T cells in Graves' hyperthyroidism and ophthalmopathy. Researchers took RNA transcripts and amplified the TCR beta CDR3 regions from them. A first-round RT-PCR of the TCR CDR3 used the HTBI primer set. MiXCR, run by TCRdb on the multiplex PCR reads, gives a single entry per CDR3 protein. The sample carries around 500,000 distinct CDR3 sequences, more than 15% recorded once. Material: blood. These receptors were collected from a woman aged 25-40 years with Graves' ophthalmopathy.

This clonotype was seen a few times. This chain uses TRBV28 with TRBJ1-2; D is unclear. CDR1 and CDR2 from the germline V gene are MDHEN and SYDVKM. V was clipped by 2 bases and J by 4 bases, with 20 bases between them. The CDR3 has 17 residues. The CDR3 nucleotides are TGTGCCAGCAGTTTAGGGGTCCACAATATTGCCTTCTATGGCTACACCTTC. As protein: CASSLGVHNIAFYGYTF.

The chain combines TRBV7-2 with TRBJ2-3; 9 nucleotides agree with TRBD2. V shed 3 bases and J 1 base; nucleotides not matched to a gene: 11. This CDR3 is built from 18 residues. CDR1 and CDR2 from the germline V gene are SGHTA and FQGNSA. The CDR3 DNA reads as TGTGCCAGCAGCTTCCTTGATGCGGGAGGGGGGGGCACAGATACGCAGTATTTT. This encodes CASSFLDAGGGGTDTQYF.

This clonotype was seen more than once but under ten times. V gene TRBV20-1 combines with J gene TRBJ1-3; D gene ambiguous. Between the trimmed V and J ends, which lost 2 bases and 0 bases, there was a span of 5 bases. In germline, CDR1 is DFQATT, CDR2 SNEGSKA (reference sequence). This CDR3 has 13 amino acids. The CDR3 sequence: CSARYTSGNTIYF. The CDR3, as DNA: TGCAGTGCTAGATACACCTCTGGAAACACCATATATTTT.

Regarding this clonotype: This may be a read error, as it is one base from a much larger clone. CDR3 bases: TGTGCCAGCTCACCGGCGGACGAGTTGGGCTGCACCTTC. Amino acids: CASSPADELGCTF. The chain is built from TRBV18 and TRBJ1-2; D is undetermined. Germline V gives CDR1 KGHSH, CDR2 LQKENI. The CDR3 loop spans 13 amino acids.

The sample holds a few counts of this clonotype. The chain uses TRBV4-1 and TRBJ2-1; the match to TRBD1 covers 8 bases. The J segment lost 4 bases and the V segment lost 1 base, leaving 3 bases of the junction unmatched. This CDR3 is 15 amino acids long. Germline CDR1 reads MGHRA; CDR2 reads YSYEKL. DNA for the CDR3: TGCGCCAGCAGCCAAGTAGGGACAGGATACAATGAGCAGTTCTTC. Its protein is CASSQVGTGYNEQFF.

In this sample, this clonotype turned up many times. J is TRBJ2-7 and V is TRBV28; either TRBD1 or TRBD2 may supply D (5 bases each). This CDR3 spans 15 amino acids. The germline V gene has CDR1 MDHEN and CDR2 SYDVKM. V was cut by 2 bases and J by 0 bases, with 11 bases left in between. CDR3 protein: CASSLMGESSYEQYF. The CDR3 DNA sequence: TGTGCCAGCAGTTTAATGGGGGAGTCCTCCTACGAGCAGTACTTC.

V gene TRBV27 combines with J gene TRBJ2-3; the D gene could be TRBD1 or TRBD2 (5 bases each). Trimming pared 2 bases from V and 10 bases from J, leaving 10 bases between. Germline V gene lookup returns CDR1 MNHEY and CDR2 SMNVEV (reference sequence). The CDR3 sequence is 12 residues long. CDR3 protein: CASSLNGASQYF. The DNA of the CDR3 is TGTGCCAGCAGTTTAAACGGGGCCTCGCAGTATTTT.

This clonotype was counted many times. This chain uses TRBV28 with TRBJ1-2; D is perhaps TRBD1 (6 bases). The CDR3 spans 16 residues. Germline V gives CDR1 MDHEN, CDR2 SYDVKM. Trimming took 7 bases from V and 0 from J, leaving 18 bases between them. The CDR3 DNA sequence: TGTGCCAGCAAATCATGGGGGGGCATCCCTAACTATGGCTACACCTTC. Amino acids: CASKSWGGIPNYGYTF.

This clonotype occurred many times. The chain carries TRBV7-9 and TRBJ1-1; TRBD1 matches at 9 bases. The CDR3 consists of 12 residues. Germline loops: CDR1 SEHNR, CDR2 FQNEAQ (reference sequence). The V and J ends lost 11 bases and 4 bases, in that order; junction bases with no gene match: 5. The CDR3 loop reads CAGGQGGTEAFF. The DNA for the CDR3 is TGTGCCGGGGGACAGGGAGGCACTGAAGCTTTCTTT.

This clonotype was detected a few times. This rearrangement joins TRBV5-6 to TRBJ2-7; 7 nucleotides align to TRBD2. Germline trimming cut 3 bases from V and 3 bases from J; bases unmatched to any gene: 21. This CDR3 is built from 19 residues. The V gene's germline CDR1 is SGHDT and CDR2 YYEEEE. The CDR3 DNA follows: TGTGCCAGCAGCTCCACCAGACTTTTTCTAGCGGCCGAAAACTACGAGCAGTACTTC. The encoded protein is CASSSTRLFLAAENYEQYF.

This clonotype came up many times. The genes are TRBV13 and TRBJ2-4, with D hard to call. The CDR3 has 14 amino acids. CDR1 and CDR2 (germline): PRHDT, FYEKMQ (reference sequence). V dropped 0 bases and J dropped 0 bases, with 3 bases sitting between them. In DNA form, the CDR3 reads TGTGCCAGCAGCTTAGGCGAAGCCAAAAACATTCAGTACTTC. Its protein is CASSLGEAKNIQYF.

In its sample, this clonotype was seen many times. The chain links TRBV7-2 to TRBJ2-1; 7 nucleotides agree with TRBD1. Per the germline V gene, CDR1 is SGHTA and CDR2 is FQGNSA. The length of the CDR3 is 14 residues. After removal of 0 bases from V and 14 bases from J, the junction contained 10 bases not matched to a gene. The CDR3, as DNA: TGTGCCAGCAGCTTAGCGACAGGGTCGGATAGGGAGTTCTTC. This codes for CASSLATGSDREFF.

This clonotype was observed a few times. The rearrangement joins TRBV7-9 to TRBJ2-1; 7 bases agree with TRBD2. The CDR3 consists of 16 residues. V trimming: 3 bases; J trimming: 0 bases; junction bases outside the gene matches: 5. Germline V gene lookup returns CDR1 SEHNR and CDR2 FQNEAQ (reference sequence). The CDR3 loop is CASSFRPSGSYNEQFF. CDR3 DNA: TGTGCCAGCAGCTTTCGGCCTAGCGGCTCCTACAATGAGCAGTTCTTC. Full variable domain (missing parts from reference TRBV7-9 and TRBJ2-1): DTGVSQNPRHKITKRGQNVTFRCDPISEHNRLYWYRQTLGQGPEFLTYFQNEAQLEKSRLLSDRFSAERPKGSFSTLEIQRTEQGDSAMYLCASSFRPSGSYNEQFFGPGTRLTVL.

In this sample, this clonotype turned up many times. V usage is TRBV28 and J usage is TRBJ1-5; D remains ambiguous. The germline V gene encodes CDR1 MDHEN and CDR2 SYDVKM. The V end was cut by 2 bases, the J end by 2 bases, with 7 bases between. This CDR3 region has 14 residues. As DNA, the CDR3 is TGTGCCAGCAGTTTAACTGGGCGCAATCAGCCCCAGCATTTT. Translating it yields CASSLTGRNQPQHF. Drawing the rest from reference TRBV28 and TRBJ1-5, the complete variable domain is DVKVTQSSRYLVKRTGEKVFLECVQDMDHENMFWYRQDPGLGLRLIYFSYDVKMKEKGDIPEGYSVSREKKERFSLILESASTNQTSMYLCASSLTGRNQPQHFGDGTRLSIL.

The CDR3 DNA reads TGCAGCGTTATGCAGGGTCGTGGAAACACCATATATTTT. It is translated as CSVMQGRGNTIYF. This chain connects TRBV29-1 to TRBJ1-3; weak D call: TRBD1 (5 bases). Trimming cost V 5 bases and J 3 bases, with 11 bases left between them. CDR1 is SQVTM and CDR2 is ANQGSEA in the germline V gene. The CDR3 covers 13 residues.

This clonotype was found a few times. V and J are TRBV20-1 and TRBJ2-1; 9 nucleotides match TRBD2. The V segment lost 3 bases and the J segment 5 bases; nucleotides outside the gene matches: 11. CDR3 length equals 16 residues. Germline assignment: CDR1 DFQATT and CDR2 SNEGSKA (reference sequence). CDR3 region: CSASPLTSGRDNEQFF. The CDR3 DNA sequence: TGCAGTGCTAGCCCCCTAACTAGCGGGCGGGACAATGAGCAGTTCTTC.

This clonotype occurred many times. The V and J genes are TRBV20-1 and TRBJ2-3; 11 bases line up with TRBD2. Germline V gene data show CDR1 as DFQATT and CDR2 as SNEGSKA (reference sequence). The CDR3 length is 15 residues. J lost 0 bases, V lost 6 bases, and 5 bases had no gene match. CDR3 DNA sequence: TGCAGTGCGGGGGGACTAGCGGATAGCACAGATACGCAGTATTTT. It yields the protein CSAGGLADSTDTQYF.

V usage is TRBV20-1 and J usage is TRBJ2-2; 10 bases agree with TRBD2. This CDR3 has 15 residues. Trimming cost V 6 bases and J 4 bases; bases outside gene matches: 8. Looked up from germline, CDR1 is DFQATT and CDR2 is SNEGSKA (reference sequence). The DNA for the CDR3 is TGCAGTGCCAGAACTAGCGGGATTCGCACCGGGGAGCTGTTTTTT. Amino acid sequence: CSARTSGIRTGELFF.

This clonotype was picked up a small number of times. The chain has TRBV29-1 and TRBJ2-3, with 7 bases lining up with TRBD1. This CDR3 is built from 15 residues. V shed 7 bases and J 1 base; nucleotides not matched to a gene: 11. In germline, CDR1 is SQVTM, CDR2 ANQGSEA. CDR3 coding DNA: TGCAGCGACAGTGAGGGTGGACAGGGCACAGATACGCAGTATTTT. This sequence encodes CSDSEGGQGTDTQYF.

This clonotype was counted many times. The J gene is TRBJ2-7, the V gene TRBV10-3; D ambiguous. This CDR3 is 14 amino acids long. V lost 0 bases and J 6 bases, leaving 12 bases between the germline ends. Looked up from germline, CDR1 is ENHRY and CDR2 is SYGVKD. The CDR3 reads CAISESVGDVEQYF. The CDR3 nucleotides are TGTGCCATCAGTGAGTCCGTAGGTGATGTCGAGCAGTACTTC.

This chain joins TRBV12-3 or TRBV12-4 and TRBJ1-4; tentative D call: TRBD1 (5 bases). The CDR3 loop spans 15 amino acids. With 6 bases removed from V and 8 bases from J, the gap between germline ends came to 19 bases. CDR3 amino acids: CASSPDRNLQEKLFF. The CDR3 DNA follows: TGTGCCAGCAGCCCAGACAGAAATCTTCAGGAAAAACTGTTTTTT.

Of note for this clonotype: The junction differs from germline at one of its ends, possibly a read error. The chain is built from TRBV12-3 or TRBV12-4 and TRBJ1-2; no definite D call. The CDR3 contains 14 residues. This chain's CDR3 is CASSLAVANYGDTF. DNA of the CDR3: TGTGCCAGCAGTTTAGCGGTAGCTAACTATGGCGACACCTTC.

There are many counts of this clonotype. This sequence joins TRBV30 and TRBJ2-7; TRBD2 agrees at 10 bases. This CDR3 region has 15 residues. Germline CDR1 reads GTSNPN; CDR2 reads SVGIG (reference sequence). Germline trimming cut 1 base from V and 6 bases from J; bases unmatched to any gene: 9. The CDR3: CAWSAPSGSNPEQYF. CDR3 nucleotide sequence: TGTGCCTGGAGTGCCCCTAGCGGGAGCAACCCCGAGCAGTACTTC. The full variable domain, completed using reference TRBV30 and TRBJ2-7, is SQTIHQWPATLVQPVGSPLSLECTVEGTSNPNLYWYRQAAGRGLQLLFYSVGIGQISSEVPQNLSASRPQDRQFILSSKKLLLSDSGFYLCAWSAPSGSNPEQYFGPGTRLTVT.